This TCR beta chain was documented in a study of CD8 T cells in Susac syndrome. Study results and caveats: The greatest CD8+ clonal expansion in Susac occurred in TEMRA cells and in active patients.

From blood CD8+ and CD4+ T cells, TCR beta sequences were generated. In Susac syndrome patients, recently defined diagnostic criteria for definite or probable disease were met. Random hexamers were used to reverse transcribe an amount of roughly 0.5 to 1 ug RNA. Each CDR3 protein is one row after TCRdb ran MiXCR on the immunoSEQ multiplex PCR reads. The sample yields fewer than 90,000 distinct CDR3 sequences, 94% seen once. This CDR3 is 14 amino acids long. As concerns this clonotype: The antigen is unknown.

This TCR came from a human donor with Susac syndrome. The rearrangement uses TRBV1 and TRBJ2-7; TRBD1, as called in the table, went unchecked against the DNA. TRBV1 is recorded as a pseudogene. The sample comprised CD8+ T cells from PBMCs. The CDR3 protein is CTSSQDRDGYEQYF. The CDR3 bases are TGCACCAGCAGCCAAGATAGGGACGGTTACGAGCAGTACTTC.